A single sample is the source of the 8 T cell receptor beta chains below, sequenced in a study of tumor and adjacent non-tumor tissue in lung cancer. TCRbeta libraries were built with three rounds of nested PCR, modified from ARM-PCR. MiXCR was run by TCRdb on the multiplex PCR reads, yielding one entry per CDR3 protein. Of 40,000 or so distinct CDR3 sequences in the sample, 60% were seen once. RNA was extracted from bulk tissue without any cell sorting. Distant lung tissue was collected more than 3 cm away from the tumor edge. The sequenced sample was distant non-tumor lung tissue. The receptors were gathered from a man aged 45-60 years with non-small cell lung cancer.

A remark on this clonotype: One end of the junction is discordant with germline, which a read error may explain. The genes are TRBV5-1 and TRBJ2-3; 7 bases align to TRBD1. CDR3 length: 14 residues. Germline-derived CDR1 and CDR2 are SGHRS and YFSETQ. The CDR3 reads CASSLADRVDTEYF. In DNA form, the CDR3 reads TGCGCCAGCAGCTTGGCCGACAGGGTTGATACGGAGTATTTT.

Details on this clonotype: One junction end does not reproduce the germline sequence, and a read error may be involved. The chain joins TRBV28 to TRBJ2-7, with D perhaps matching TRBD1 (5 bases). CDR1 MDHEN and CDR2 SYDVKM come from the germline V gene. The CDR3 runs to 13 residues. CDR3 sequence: CASTGFRFYGQYF. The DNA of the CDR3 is TGTGCCAGCACAGGGTTTAGGTTCTACGGGCAGTACTTC.

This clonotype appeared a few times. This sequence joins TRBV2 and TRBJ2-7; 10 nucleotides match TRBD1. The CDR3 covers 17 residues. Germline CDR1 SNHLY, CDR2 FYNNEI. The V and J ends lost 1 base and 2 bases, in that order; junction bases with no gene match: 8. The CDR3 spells CASSEEQWGQGTYEQYF. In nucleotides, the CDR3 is TGTGCCAGCAGTGAAGAACAGTGGGGACAGGGGACCTACGAGCAGTACTTC.

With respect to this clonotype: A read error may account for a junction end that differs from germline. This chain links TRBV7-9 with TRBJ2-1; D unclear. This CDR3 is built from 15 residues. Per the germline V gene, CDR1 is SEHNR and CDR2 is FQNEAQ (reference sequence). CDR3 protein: CASSDGWEGYSEQFF. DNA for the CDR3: TGTGCCAGCAGCGATGGGTGGGAAGGTTACAGTGAGCAGTTCTTC.

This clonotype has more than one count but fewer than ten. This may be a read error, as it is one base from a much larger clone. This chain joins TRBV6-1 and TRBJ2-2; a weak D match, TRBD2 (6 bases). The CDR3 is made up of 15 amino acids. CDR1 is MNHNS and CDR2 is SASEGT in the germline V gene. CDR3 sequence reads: CASSEVGGTPGELLF. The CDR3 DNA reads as TGTGCCAGCAGTGAAGTGGGGGGAACCCCCGGGGAGCTGCTTTTT.

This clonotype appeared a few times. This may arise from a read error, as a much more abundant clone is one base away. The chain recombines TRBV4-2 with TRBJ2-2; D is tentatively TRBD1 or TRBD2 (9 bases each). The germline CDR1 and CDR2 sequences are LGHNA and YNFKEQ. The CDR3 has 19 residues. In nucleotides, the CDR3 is TGTGCCAGCAGCCAAGACCTCCCTAGCGGGACAGGGAACACCGGGGAGCTGTCTTTT. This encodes CASSQDLPSGTGNTGELSF.

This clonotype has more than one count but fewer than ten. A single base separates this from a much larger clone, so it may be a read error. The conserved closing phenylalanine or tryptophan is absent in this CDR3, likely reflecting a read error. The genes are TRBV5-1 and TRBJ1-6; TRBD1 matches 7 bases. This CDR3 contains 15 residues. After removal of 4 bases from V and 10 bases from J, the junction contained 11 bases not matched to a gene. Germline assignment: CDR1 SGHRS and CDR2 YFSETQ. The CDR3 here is CASSLRQGVDSPLHI. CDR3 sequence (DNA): TGCGCCAGCAGCCTACGACAGGGAGTAGACTCACCCCTCCACATT.

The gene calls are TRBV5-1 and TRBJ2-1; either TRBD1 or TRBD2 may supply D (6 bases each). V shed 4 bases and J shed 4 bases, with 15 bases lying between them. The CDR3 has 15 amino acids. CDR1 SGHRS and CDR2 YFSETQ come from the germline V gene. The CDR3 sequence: CASSLSGGGYNEQFF. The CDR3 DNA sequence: TGCGCCAGCAGCCTTAGCGGAGGGGGTTACAATGAGCAGTTCTTC.